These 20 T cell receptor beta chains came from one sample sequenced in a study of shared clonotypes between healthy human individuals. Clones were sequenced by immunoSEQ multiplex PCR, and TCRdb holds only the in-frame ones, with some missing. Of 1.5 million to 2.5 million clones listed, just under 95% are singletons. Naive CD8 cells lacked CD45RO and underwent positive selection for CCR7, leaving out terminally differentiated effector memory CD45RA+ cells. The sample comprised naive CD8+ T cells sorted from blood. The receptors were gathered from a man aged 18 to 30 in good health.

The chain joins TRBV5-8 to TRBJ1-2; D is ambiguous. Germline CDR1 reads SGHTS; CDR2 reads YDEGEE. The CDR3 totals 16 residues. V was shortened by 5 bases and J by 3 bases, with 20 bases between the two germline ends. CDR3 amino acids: CASSYAIPKQHYGYTF. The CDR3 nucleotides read TGTGCCAGCAGTTATGCGATTCCAAAACAGCACTATGGCTACACCTTC. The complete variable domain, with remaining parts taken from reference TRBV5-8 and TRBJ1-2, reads EAGVTQSPTHLIKTRGQQATLRCSPISGHTSVYWYQQALGLGLQFLLWYDEGEERNRGNFPPRFSGRQFPNYSSELNVNALELEDSALYLCASSYAIPKQHYGYTFGSGTRLTVV.

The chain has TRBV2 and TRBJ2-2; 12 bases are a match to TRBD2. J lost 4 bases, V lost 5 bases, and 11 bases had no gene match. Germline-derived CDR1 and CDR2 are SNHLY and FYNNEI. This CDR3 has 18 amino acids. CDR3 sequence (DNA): TGTGCCAGCAGTAATCCTAGCGGGGGGGCCTGGGCCACCGGGGAGCTGTTTTTT. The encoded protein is CASSNPSGGAWATGELFF.

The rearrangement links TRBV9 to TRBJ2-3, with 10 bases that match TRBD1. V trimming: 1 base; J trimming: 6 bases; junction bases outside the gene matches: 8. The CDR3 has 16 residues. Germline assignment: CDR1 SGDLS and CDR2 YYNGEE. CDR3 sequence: CASSVFGDRGSDTQYF. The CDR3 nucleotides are TGTGCCAGCAGCGTATTCGGGGACAGGGGATCGGATACGCAGTATTTT. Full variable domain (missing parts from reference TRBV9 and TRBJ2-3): DSGVTQTPKHLITATGQRVTLRCSPRSGDLSVYWYQQSLDQGLQFLIQYYNGEERAKGNILERFSAQQFPDLHSELNLSSLELGDSALYFCASSVFGDRGSDTQYFGPGTRLTVL.

The CDR3 DNA is TGTGCCAGTAGTATAGATCCGGTGGGACAAGAGACCCAGTACTTC. Amino acids: CASSIDPVGQETQYF. The chain recombines TRBV19 with TRBJ2-5; no clear D gene. Trimming removed 0 bases at V and 2 bases at J, with 10 bases between. Per the germline V gene, CDR1 is LNHDA and CDR2 is SQIVND (reference sequence). The CDR3 runs to 15 residues.

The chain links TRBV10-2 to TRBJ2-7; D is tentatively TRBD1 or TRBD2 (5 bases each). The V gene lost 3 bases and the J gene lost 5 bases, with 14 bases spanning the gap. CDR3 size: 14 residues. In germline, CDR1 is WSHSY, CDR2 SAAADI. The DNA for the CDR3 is TGCGCCAGCAGTGATAGCCGAGGGGACCACGAGCAGTACTTC. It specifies CASSDSRGDHEQYF.

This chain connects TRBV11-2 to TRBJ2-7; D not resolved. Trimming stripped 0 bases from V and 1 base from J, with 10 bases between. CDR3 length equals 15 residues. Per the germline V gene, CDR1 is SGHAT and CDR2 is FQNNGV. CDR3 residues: CASSLEFLNSYEQYF. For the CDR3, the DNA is TGTGCCAGCAGCTTAGAGTTCCTGAATTCCTACGAGCAGTACTTC.

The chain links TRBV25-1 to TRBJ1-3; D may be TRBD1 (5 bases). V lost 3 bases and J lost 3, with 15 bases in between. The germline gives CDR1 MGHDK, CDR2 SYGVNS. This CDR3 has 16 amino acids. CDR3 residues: CASSDPLGPDGNTIYF. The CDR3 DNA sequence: TGTGCCAGCAGTGACCCCTTGGGACCCGATGGAAACACCATATATTTT.

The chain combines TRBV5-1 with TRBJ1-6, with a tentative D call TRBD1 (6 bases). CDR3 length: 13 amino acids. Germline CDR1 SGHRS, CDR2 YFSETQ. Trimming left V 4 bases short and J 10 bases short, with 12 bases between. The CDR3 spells CASSTEGDSPLHF. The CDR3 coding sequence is TGCGCCAGCAGCACCGAGGGGGACTCACCCCTCCACTTT.

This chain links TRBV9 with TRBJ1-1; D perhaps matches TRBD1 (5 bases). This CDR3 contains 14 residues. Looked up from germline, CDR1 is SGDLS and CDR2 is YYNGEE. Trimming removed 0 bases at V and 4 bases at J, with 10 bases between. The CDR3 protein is CASSVGSQGTEAFF. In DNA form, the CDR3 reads TGTGCCAGCAGCGTAGGATCGCAGGGCACTGAAGCTTTCTTT.

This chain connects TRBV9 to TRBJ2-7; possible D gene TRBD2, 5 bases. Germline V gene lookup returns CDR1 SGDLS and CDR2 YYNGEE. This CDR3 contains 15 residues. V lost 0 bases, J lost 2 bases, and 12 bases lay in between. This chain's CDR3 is CASSVGGDSAYEQYF. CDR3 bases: TGTGCCAGCAGCGTAGGGGGAGACTCAGCCTACGAGCAGTACTTC. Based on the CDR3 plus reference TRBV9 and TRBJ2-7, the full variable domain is DSGVTQTPKHLITATGQRVTLRCSPRSGDLSVYWYQQSLDQGLQFLIQYYNGEERAKGNILERFSAQQFPDLHSELNLSSLELGDSALYFCASSVGGDSAYEQYFGPGTRLTVT.

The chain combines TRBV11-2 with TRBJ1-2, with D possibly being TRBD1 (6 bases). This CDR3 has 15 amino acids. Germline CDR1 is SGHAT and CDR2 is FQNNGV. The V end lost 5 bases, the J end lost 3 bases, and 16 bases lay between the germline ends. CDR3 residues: CASSDLWGADYGYTF. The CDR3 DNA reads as TGTGCCAGCAGCGACCTATGGGGGGCCGACTATGGCTACACCTTC.

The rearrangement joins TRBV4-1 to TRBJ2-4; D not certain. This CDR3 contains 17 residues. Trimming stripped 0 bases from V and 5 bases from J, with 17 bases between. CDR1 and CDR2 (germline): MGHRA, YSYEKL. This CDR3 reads CASSQDSGPSFENIQYF. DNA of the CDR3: TGCGCCAGCAGCCAAGATTCCGGTCCCAGCTTTGAAAACATTCAGTACTTC.

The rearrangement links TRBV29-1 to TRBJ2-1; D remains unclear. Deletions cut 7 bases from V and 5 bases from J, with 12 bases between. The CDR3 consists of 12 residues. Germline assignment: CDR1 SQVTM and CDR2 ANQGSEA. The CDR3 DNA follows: TGCAGCGGTGACGAATGGGACAATGAGCAGTTCTTC. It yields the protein CSGDEWDNEQFF.

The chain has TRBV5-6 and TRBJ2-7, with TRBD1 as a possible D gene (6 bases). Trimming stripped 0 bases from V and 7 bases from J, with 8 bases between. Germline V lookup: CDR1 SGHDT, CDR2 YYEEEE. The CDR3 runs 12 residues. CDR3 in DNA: TGTGCCAGCAGCTTGGCTGACAGGGAGCAGTACTTC. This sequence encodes CASSLADREQYF. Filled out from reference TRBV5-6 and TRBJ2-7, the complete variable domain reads DAGVTQSPTHLIKTRGQQVTLRCSPKSGHDTVSWYQQALGQGPQFIFQYYEEEERQRGNFPDRFSGHQFPNYSSELNVNALLLGDSALYLCASSLADREQYFGPGTRLTVT.

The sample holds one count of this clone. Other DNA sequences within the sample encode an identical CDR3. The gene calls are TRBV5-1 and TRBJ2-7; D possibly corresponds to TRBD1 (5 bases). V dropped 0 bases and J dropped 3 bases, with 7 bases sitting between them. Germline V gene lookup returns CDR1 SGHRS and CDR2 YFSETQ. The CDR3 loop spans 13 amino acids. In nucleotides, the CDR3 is TGCGCCAGCAGCTTGGCCAGGGACTACGAGCAGTACTTC. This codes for CASSLARDYEQYF.

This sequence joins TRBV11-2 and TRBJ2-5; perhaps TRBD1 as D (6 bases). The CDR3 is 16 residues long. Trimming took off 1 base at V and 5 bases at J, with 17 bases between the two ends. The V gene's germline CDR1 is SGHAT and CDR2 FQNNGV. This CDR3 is CASSLVGPTGGETQYF. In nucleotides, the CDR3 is TGTGCCAGCAGCTTAGTGGGCCCGACAGGCGGGGAGACCCAGTACTTC.

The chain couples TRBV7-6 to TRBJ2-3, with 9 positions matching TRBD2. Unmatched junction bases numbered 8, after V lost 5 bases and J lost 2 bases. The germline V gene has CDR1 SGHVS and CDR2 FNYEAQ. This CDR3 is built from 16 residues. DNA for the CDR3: TGTGCCAGCAGCCCGAGTAGCGGGAGTTTCACAGATACGCAGTATTTT. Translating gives CASSPSSGSFTDTQYF.

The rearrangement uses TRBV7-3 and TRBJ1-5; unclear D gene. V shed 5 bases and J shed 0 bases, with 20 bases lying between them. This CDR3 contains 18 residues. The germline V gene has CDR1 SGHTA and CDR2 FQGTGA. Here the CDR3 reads CASSPLFISADSNQPQHF. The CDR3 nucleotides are TGTGCCAGCAGCCCACTTTTTATTTCGGCGGATAGCAATCAGCCCCAGCATTTT.

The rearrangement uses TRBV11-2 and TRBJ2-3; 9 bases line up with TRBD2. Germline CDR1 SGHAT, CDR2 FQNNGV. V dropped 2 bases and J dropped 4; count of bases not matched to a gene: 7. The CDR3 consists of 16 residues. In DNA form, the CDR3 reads TGTGCCAGCAGCTTATTAGGCGGGGGGGCCGCAGATACGCAGTATTTT. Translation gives CASSLLGGGAADTQYF.

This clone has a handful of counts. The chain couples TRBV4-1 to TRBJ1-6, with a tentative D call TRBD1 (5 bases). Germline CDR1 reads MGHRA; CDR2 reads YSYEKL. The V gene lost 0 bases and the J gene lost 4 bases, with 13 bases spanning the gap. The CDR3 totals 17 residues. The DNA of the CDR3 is TGCGCCAGCAGCCAAGATTCCAGCACAGGATATAATTCACCCCTCCACTTT. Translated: CASSQDSSTGYNSPLHF.